What follows are 9 T cell receptor beta chains derived from one specimen sequenced in a study of regulatory T cells in long-lasting Graves disease (dated by TCRdb to the early 2020s). In light of the paper, this sample's time point label describes: persistent/refractory GD, antithyroid drugs over 5 years with positive TRAb. For both TCR sequencing and RNA sequencing, RNA was extracted from PBMCs in TRIzol. The method was multiplex PCR. Reads for this sample came from an Illumina HiSeq 4000. iRepertoire HTBI primers and Arm-PCR amplification of CDR3 regions were used to construct TCR beta libraries. TCRdb trimmed public reads at Q25 via fastp, called clones via MiXCR and kept in-frame beta chains. Records with the same CDR3 protein are collapsed into one entry carrying the most frequent genes and DNA. This sample gives 500,000 to 800,000 distinct CDR3 sequences in total; around 30% of them show up just once. Jointly, the top ten make up around 40% of the sample.

Source: peripheral blood mononuclear cells (PBMCs), taken when the disease was refractory, from a patient treated with antithyroid drugs. The receptors come from a female donor with Graves disease.

This clonotype was counted at least ten times. The gene calls are TRBV2 and TRBJ2-5; 15 bases are shared with TRBD2. Germline-derived CDR1 and CDR2 are SNHLY and FYNNEI. This CDR3 spans 18 amino acids. V lost 6 bases to trimming and J lost 8 bases; unmatched junction nucleotides: 16. This chain's CDR3 is CASSERTSGRGSMTTQYF. CDR3 sequence (DNA): TGTGCCAGCAGCGAAAGGACTAGCGGGAGGGGTTCAATGACAACCCAGTACTTC.

Ten or more counts support this clonotype. The V gene is TRBV12-3 or TRBV12-4, the J gene TRBJ2-7, with 7 bases identical to TRBD1. Trimming removed 6 bases from V and 3 bases from J; junction bases left unmatched: 8. The CDR3 has 14 amino acids. The CDR3 nucleotides are TGTGCCAGCAGACGACAGGGTTTAGTCTACGAGCAGTACTTC. Its translation is CASRRQGLVYEQYF.

The chain combines TRBV7-8 with TRBJ1-4; D is uncertain. CDR3 length equals 12 residues. Trimming took 5 bases from V and 8 from J, leaving 9 bases between them. CDR1 and CDR2 from the germline V gene are SGHVS and FQNEAQ. CDR3 sequence: CASSRRWEKLFF. Here the CDR3 DNA reads TGTGCCAGCAGCCGCCGATGGGAAAAACTGTTTTTT.

This clonotype was detected many times. The chain recombines TRBV11-2 with TRBJ1-4; D gene uncertain. The CDR3 runs 14 residues. V was clipped by 1 base and J by 7 bases, with 10 bases between them. Germline CDR1 is SGHAT and CDR2 is FQNNGV. CDR3 sequence: CASSLGSEGEKLFF. CDR3 sequence (DNA): TGTGCCAGCAGCTTAGGCAGTGAAGGTGAAAAACTGTTTTTT. The complete variable domain, with remaining parts taken from reference TRBV11-2 and TRBJ1-4, reads EAGVAQSPRYKIIEKRQSVAFWCNPISGHATLYWYQQILGQGPKLLIQFQNNGVVDDSQLPKDRFSAERLKGVDSTLKIQPAKLEDSAVYLCASSLGSEGEKLFFGSGTQLSVL.

This chain uses TRBV6-2 or TRBV6-3 with TRBJ2-7; no firm D call. The V and J ends lost 6 bases and 2 bases respectively, with 11 bases between them. The CDR3 runs 13 residues. Germline CDR1 and CDR2: MNHEY and SVGEGT. CDR3 in amino acids: CASRPPGTYEQYF. CDR3 nucleotide sequence: TGTGCCAGCAGACCCCCTGGGACCTACGAGCAGTACTTC.

This clonotype appeared many times. The chain carries TRBV2 and TRBJ1-1; 10 bases are shared with TRBD1. The V and J ends lost 5 bases and 2 bases, in that order; junction bases with no gene match: 2. CDR3 length: 14 amino acids. Germline values: CDR1 SNHLY, CDR2 FYNNEI. CDR3 coding DNA: TGTGCCAGCAGTAGGGACAGGGGAAACACTGAAGCTTTCTTT. It encodes CASSRDRGNTEAFF.

The chain recombines TRBV7-7 with TRBJ1-4, with 12 bases aligning to TRBD1. V gave up 6 bases and J gave up 3 bases; unmatched junction bases: 8. Germline V gene lookup returns CDR1 SSHAT and CDR2 FNYEAQ (reference sequence). CDR3 size: 17 residues. The CDR3 is CASSPGTGGLANEKLFF. The CDR3 region has the DNA TGTGCCAGCAGTCCCGGGACAGGGGGCTTGGCTAATGAAAAACTGTTTTTT.

The V gene is TRBV6-1, the J gene TRBJ1-1; possible D gene TRBD1, 6 bases. Germline-derived CDR1 and CDR2 are MNHNS and SASEGT. The CDR3 contains 15 residues. The V and J ends lost 1 base and 4 bases respectively, with 13 bases between them. For the CDR3, the DNA is TGTGCCAGCAGTGAAGTGGCAGGGGTGTTCACTGAAGCTTTCTTT. This codes for CASSEVAGVFTEAFF.

This clonotype was observed a handful of times. This chain connects TRBV29-1 to TRBJ1-5; D might be TRBD1 (6 bases). Trimming pared 6 bases from V and 1 base from J, leaving 7 bases between. The CDR3 spans 12 residues. From germline, CDR1 is SQVTM and CDR2 ANQGSEA. The CDR3 coding sequence is TGCAGCGTCGGACAGAGCAATCAGCCCCAGCATTTT. Residues: CSVGQSNQPQHF. Based on the CDR3 plus reference TRBV29-1 and TRBJ1-5, the full variable domain is SAVISQKPSRDICQRGTSLTIQCQVDSQVTMMFWYRQQPGQSLTLIATANQGSEATYESGFVIDKFPISRPNLTFSTLTVSNMSPEDSSIYLCSVGQSNQPQHFGDGTRLSIL.